This T cell receptor beta chain was documented in a study of blood T cell repertoires in COVID-19. About the study: Acute and convalescent COVID-19 specimens originated in the United States, Italy and Spain. From T cells, B-cell-depleted T cells, or PBMCs came the material, which was cDNA or gDNA.

Authors' analysis steps: Amplifying reference gene primers gave estimates of nucleated cell counts. Generated by immunoSEQ multiplex PCR, the TCRdb table keeps only in-frame clones and is missing some. Clonal size and the V and J genes are those of that table, whereas D and trimming came from the DNA. The sample carries roughly 180,000 clones, 80% to 90% recorded once. This clone was counted only a few times. V lost 5 bases to trimming and J lost 2 bases, with 17 bases between them. This CDR3 has 16 residues. Germline CDR1 is SGHTS and CDR2 is YDEGEE. Sequences were obtained from peripheral blood. This chain uses TRBV5-8 with TRBJ1-3; D might be TRBD1 (5 bases). This sequence was found in a man in his fifties or sixties with acute or convalescent COVID-19. The DNA of the CDR3 is TGTGCCAGCAGGCCTCGGCAGGGTGCTGCTGGAAACACCATATATTTT. Residues: CASRPRQGAAGNTIYF.